This TCR beta chain was found in a study of blood T cell repertoires in COVID-19 (dated by TCRdb to the early 2020s). Background for the entire study: Collaborator samples came from the United States, Italy and Spain and covered acute and convalescent phases of COVID-19. The prospective study material was composed of cDNA or gDNA derived from T cells, B-cell-depleted T cells, or PBMCs. Subjects who had been exposed to COVID-19, were actively infected with it, or had recovered from it provided the deeply sampled blood TCRbeta repertoires that made up the dataset. A freely available public database, intended as a resource for researchers studying the immune response to SARS-CoV-2, is where the repertoires were released. Samples came from the ongoing ImmuneRACE study (first 160 participants) plus 1,254 subjects from 6 global collaborators. Nearly every sample came with metadata listing a de-identified subject ID, COVID-19 status, age in years and sex. HLA class I and class II types, where available, came from metadata supplied by the sample provider rather than from assay-based typing.

Study-level results and caveats: Clinical and demographic metadata were provided uncurated, with the amount varying by source and participant.

A remark on this clone: This receptor's antigen is unknown. No much larger clone is present one base from it, and per-base qualities are unavailable.

From the cysteine up to the phenylalanine, the CDR3 has a length of 15 residues. The retained sequence is limited to the CDR3, 45 bases, with the frame set at the first base. Via the germline V gene (reference sequence), CDR1 is LNHDA and CDR2 SQIVND. The V end loses 8 bases and the J end loses 0 bases, and a stretch of 14 bases separates them. The immunoSEQ Assay, a bias-controlled multiplex PCR, was used to amplify TCRbeta CDR3 regions from genomic DNA. On the authors' methods: Nucleated cell counts per sample were estimated from amplification of reference gene primers within the assay. To quantify the absolute abundance of each unique TCRbeta CDR3 rearrangement, sequence reads were collapsed and filtered. For each sample, productive Simpson clonality was calculated by taking the square root of Simpson's diversity index across productive rearrangements. TCRdb limited this immuneACCESS table to in-frame rearrangements with V and J called. A share of clones is missing; checked studies link under half to unresolved V genes, and the rest is unexplained. The V and J calls and clone size are taken from that table; D and trimming were inferred from the DNA. The sample includes around 220,000 clones, with roughly 84% observed a single time. The ten biggest clones cover 2.1% of the sample.

A second Seattle source provided samples from volunteer blood donors who had recovered from COVID-19. Whole blood was collected in K2EDTA tubes by collaborating institutions according to the institutions' own protocols. For TCRbeta analysis, collaborators shipped samples as frozen whole blood, isolated PBMCs, or DNA extracted from either of those sample types. This TCR derives from a woman aged 35 to 49 who had recovered from COVID-19. Material: peripheral blood. This chain joins TRBV19 to TRBJ1-3; the D gene cannot be resolved reliably. The CDR3 has the sequence CASEARLSSGNTIYF. The nucleotide sequence reads as follows: TGTGCCAGTGAGGCAAGACTGAGCTCTGGAAACACCATATATTTT.